The T cell receptor (beta chain) under discussion was sequenced for a study of shared clonotypes between healthy human individuals. Points from the study as a whole: Among donors, sharing of clonotypes was expected to be affected by sequencing depth.

About this clone itself: Its antigen is unknown.

The germline gives CDR1 GTSNPN, CDR2 SVGIG (reference sequence). Losses at the gene ends were 5 bases for V and 4 bases for J; bases not matched to a gene: 10. The CDR3 is 16 amino acids. Each subset's genomic DNA was shared equally among a number of immunoSEQ plates. Clones were read by immunoSEQ multiplex PCR, and TCRdb kept only the in-frame ones, dropping some. Of some 2 million clones in the sample, roughly 94% were seen once. The sample was naive CD4+ T cells sorted from blood. Stated subset: CD45RA+ positively selected. The V call is TRBV30, the J call TRBJ2-1; 11 nucleotides line up with TRBD1. This TCR was recovered from a man aged 18-30 years in good health. The CDR3 loop is CAWVPWDRGWYNEQFF. For the CDR3, the DNA is TGTGCCTGGGTTCCATGGGACAGGGGGTGGTACAATGAGCAGTTCTTC. Looking up the rest from reference TRBV30 and TRBJ2-1 gives the full variable domain: SQTIHQWPATLVQPVGSPLSLECTVEGTSNPNLYWYRQAAGRGLQLLFYSVGIGQISSEVPQNLSASRPQDRQFILSSKKLLLSDSGFYLCAWVPWDRGWYNEQFFGPGTRLTVL.